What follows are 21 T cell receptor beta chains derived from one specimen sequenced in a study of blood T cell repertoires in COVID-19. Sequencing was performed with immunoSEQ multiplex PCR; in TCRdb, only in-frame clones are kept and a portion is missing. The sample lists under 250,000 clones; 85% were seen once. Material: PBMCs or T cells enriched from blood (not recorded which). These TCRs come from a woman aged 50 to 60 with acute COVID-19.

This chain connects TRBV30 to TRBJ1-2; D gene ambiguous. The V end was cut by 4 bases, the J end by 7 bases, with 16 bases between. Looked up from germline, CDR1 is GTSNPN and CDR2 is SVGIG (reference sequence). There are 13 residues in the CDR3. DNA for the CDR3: TGTGCCTGGAACTTGAGGGTAGAGCCTGGCTACACCTTC. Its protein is CAWNLRVEPGYTF.

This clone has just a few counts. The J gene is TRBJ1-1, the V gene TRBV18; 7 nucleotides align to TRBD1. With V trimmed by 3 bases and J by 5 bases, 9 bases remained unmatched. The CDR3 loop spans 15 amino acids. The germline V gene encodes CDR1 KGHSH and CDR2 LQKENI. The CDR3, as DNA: TGTGCCAGCTCACCGCCGACAGGGAAGGCAACTGAAGCTTTCTTT. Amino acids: CASSPPTGKATEAFF.

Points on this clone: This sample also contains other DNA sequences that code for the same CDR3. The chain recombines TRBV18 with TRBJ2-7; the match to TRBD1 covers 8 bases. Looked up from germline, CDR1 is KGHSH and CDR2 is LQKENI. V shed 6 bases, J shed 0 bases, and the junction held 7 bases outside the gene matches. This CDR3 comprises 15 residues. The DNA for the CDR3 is TGTGCCAGCTCGCCTCGGACAGGGTCCTCCTACGAGCAGTACTTC. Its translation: CASSPRTGSSYEQYF.

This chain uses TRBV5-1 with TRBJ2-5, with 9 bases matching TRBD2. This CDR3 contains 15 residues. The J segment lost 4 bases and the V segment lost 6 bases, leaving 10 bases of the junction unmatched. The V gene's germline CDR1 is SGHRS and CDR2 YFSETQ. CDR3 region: CASTRLTSGTETQYF. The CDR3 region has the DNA TGCGCCAGCACCCGTCTGACTAGCGGCACAGAGACCCAGTACTTC.

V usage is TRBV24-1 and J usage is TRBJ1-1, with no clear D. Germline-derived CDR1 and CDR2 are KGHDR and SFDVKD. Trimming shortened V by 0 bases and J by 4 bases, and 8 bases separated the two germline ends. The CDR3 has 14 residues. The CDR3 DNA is TGTGCCACCAGTGATTTGACGGGTTCCACTGAAGCTTTCTTT. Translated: CATSDLTGSTEAFF.

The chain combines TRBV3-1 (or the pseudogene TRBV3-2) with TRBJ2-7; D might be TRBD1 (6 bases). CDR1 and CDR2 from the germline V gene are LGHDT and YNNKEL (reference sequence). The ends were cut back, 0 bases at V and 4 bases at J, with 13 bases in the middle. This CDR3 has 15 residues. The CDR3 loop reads CASSQDPAGEYEQYF. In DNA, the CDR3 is TGTGCCAGCAGCCAAGATCCGGCAGGGGAGTACGAGCAGTACTTC.

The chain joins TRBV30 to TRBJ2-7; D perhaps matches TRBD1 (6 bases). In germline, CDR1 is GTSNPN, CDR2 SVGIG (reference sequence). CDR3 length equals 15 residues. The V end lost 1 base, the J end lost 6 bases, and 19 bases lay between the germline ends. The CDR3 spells CAWSGVGTTPSEQYF. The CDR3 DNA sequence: TGTGCCTGGAGTGGAGTGGGGACAACACCCTCCGAGCAGTACTTC.

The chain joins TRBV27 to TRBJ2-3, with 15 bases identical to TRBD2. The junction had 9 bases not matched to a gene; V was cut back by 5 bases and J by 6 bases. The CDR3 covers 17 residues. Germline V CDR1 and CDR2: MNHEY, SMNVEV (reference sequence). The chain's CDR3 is CASSLGLAGGPWDTQYF. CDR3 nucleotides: TGTGCCAGCAGTCTTGGACTAGCGGGGGGGCCTTGGGATACGCAGTATTTT.

CDR3: CASSQGAGGAGGELFF. In nucleotides, the CDR3 is TGCGCCAGCAGCCAAGGGGCAGGGGGCGCCGGCGGGGAGCTGTTTTTT. The chain employs TRBV4-3 and TRBJ2-2; 8 positions match TRBD1. CDR1 and CDR2 (germline): LGHNA, YSLEER. This CDR3 has 16 residues. The trim removed 1 base at V and 7 bases at J, leaving 8 bases unmatched.

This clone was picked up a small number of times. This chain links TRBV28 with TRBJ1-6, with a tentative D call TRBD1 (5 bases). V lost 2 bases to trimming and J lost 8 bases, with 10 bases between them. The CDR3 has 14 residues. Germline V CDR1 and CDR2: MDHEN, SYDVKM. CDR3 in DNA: TGTGCCAGCAGTTTAGGGGGGATTGATTCACCCCTCCACTTT. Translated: CASSLGGIDSPLHF.

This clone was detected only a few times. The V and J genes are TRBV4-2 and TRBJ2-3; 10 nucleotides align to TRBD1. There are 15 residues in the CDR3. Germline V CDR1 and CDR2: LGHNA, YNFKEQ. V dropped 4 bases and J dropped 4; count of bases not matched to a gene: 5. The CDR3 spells CASSLPGTGADTQYF. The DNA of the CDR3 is TGTGCCAGCAGCCTCCCCGGGACAGGGGCAGATACGCAGTATTTT.

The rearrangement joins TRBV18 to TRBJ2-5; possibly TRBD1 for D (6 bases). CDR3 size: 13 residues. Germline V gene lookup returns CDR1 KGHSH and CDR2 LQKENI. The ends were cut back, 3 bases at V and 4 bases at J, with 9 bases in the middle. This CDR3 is CASSPGASETQYF. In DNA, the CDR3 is TGTGCCAGCTCACCGGGGGCGTCAGAGACCCAGTACTTC.

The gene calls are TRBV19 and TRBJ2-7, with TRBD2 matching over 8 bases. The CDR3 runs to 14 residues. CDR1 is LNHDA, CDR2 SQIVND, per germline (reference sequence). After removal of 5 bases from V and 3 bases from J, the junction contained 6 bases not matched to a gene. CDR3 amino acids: CASSPGGGLYEQYF. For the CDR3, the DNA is TGTGCCAGTAGTCCCGGGGGGGGGCTCTACGAGCAGTACTTC. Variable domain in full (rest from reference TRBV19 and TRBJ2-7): DGGITQSPKYLFRKEGQNVTLSCEQNLNHDAMYWYRQDPGQGLRLIYYSQIVNDFQKGDIAEGYSVSREKKESFPLTVTSAQKNPTAFYLCASSPGGGLYEQYFGPGTRLTVT.

CDR3 protein: CASSLTGGSPLHF. The CDR3 nucleotides read TGTGCCAGTAGCCTTACGGGGGGTTCACCCCTCCACTTT. V gene TRBV19 combines with J gene TRBJ1-6; the D gene is possibly TRBD1 (5 bases). Germline V gives CDR1 LNHDA, CDR2 SQIVND (reference sequence). V gave up 6 bases and J gave up 9 bases, with 12 bases separating them. The CDR3 is 13 residues long.

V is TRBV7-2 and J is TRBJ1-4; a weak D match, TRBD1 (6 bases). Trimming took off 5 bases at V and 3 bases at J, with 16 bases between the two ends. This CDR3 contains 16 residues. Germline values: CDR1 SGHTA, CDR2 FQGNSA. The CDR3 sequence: CASSTGQWEANEKLFF. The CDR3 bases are TGTGCCAGCAGCACCGGACAGTGGGAAGCTAATGAAAAACTGTTTTTT.

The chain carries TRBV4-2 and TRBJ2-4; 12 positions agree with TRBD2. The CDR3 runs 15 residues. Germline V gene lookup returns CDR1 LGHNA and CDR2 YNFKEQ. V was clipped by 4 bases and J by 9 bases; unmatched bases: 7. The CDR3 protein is CASSPGLAGRVIQYF. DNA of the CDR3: TGTGCCAGCAGCCCCGGACTAGCGGGGCGGGTCATTCAGTACTTC.

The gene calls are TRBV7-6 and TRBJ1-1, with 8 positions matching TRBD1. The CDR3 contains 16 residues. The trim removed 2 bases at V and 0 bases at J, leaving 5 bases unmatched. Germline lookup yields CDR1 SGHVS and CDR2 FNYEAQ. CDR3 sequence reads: CASSLLTRGLNTEAFF. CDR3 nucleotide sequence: TGTGCCAGCAGCTTACTGACCAGGGGGCTGAACACTGAAGCTTTCTTT.

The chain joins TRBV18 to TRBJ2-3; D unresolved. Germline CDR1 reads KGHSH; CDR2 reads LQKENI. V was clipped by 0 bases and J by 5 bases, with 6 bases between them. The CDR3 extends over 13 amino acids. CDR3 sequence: CASSPPARDTQYF. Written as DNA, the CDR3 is TGTGCCAGCTCACCACCGGCTAGAGATACGCAGTATTTT.

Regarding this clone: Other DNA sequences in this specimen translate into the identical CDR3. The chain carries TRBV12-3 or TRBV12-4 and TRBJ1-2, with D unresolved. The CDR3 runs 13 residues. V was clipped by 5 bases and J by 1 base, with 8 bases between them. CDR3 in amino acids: CASSPQLNYGYTF. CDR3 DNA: TGTGCCAGCAGTCCTCAACTTAACTATGGCTACACCTTC.

The CDR3 coding sequence is TGCAGCGTTATCAGGGGTGGGACTGAAGCTTTCTTT. Translation gives CSVIRGGTEAFF. The rearrangement links TRBV29-1 to TRBJ1-1; TRBD1 might be the D (6 bases). Germline V gene sequence: CDR1 SQVTM, CDR2 ANQGSEA. Trimming left V 5 bases short and J 5 bases short, with 12 bases between. CDR3 length equals 12 residues.

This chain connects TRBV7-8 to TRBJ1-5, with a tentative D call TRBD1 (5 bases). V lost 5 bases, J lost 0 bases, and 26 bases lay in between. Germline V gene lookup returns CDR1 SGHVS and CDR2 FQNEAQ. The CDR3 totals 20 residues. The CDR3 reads CASSQRAGRSSRYSNQPQHF. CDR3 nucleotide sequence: TGTGCCAGCAGCCAAAGGGCAGGGCGCTCGTCAAGATATAGCAATCAGCCCCAGCATTTT.